The TCR beta chain described here comes from a study of blood T cell repertoires in COVID-19. At the level of the study: Sample material is recorded as cDNA or gDNA derived from T cells, B-cell-depleted T cells, or PBMCs.

Each participant's cohort was designated according to participant-reported clinical history. With V trimmed by 4 bases and J by 5 bases, 6 bases remained unmatched. This CDR3 region has 14 residues. Per germline, CDR1 SGDLS and CDR2 YYNGEE. Sequenced by immunoSEQ multiplex PCR; TCRdb stores in-frame clones only, minus some. The repertoire includes some 200,000 clones, roughly 90% of them detected once, and 2.5% to 3% sits in the top ten. The sequence was obtained from a woman in her thirties who had recovered from COVID-19. The chain has TRBV9 and TRBJ1-1; 9 bases are a match to TRBD1. Sequencing used PBMCs or T cells enriched from blood (not recorded which). CDR3 sequence reads: CASSRLGTGTEAFF. The CDR3 nucleotides read TGTGCCAGCAGCCGGTTGGGGACAGGGACTGAAGCTTTCTTT.